The next 5 T cell receptor beta chains were all read from a single sample in a study of a mutant IDH1 vaccine in newly diagnosed glioma. Some clones are missing from TCRdb's copy, which holds only in-frame ones; the method was immunoSEQ multiplex PCR. The data hold about 84,000 clones, with 81% observed a single time. Sample time point: week 47, end of study. In the vaccine, a single dose held 300 ug of the mutant IDH1 20-mer peptide, along with topical imiquimod. Their target antigens are unknown. The source material was PBMCs, sampled from a glioma patient whose treatment included an IDH1 peptide vaccine. The receptors here all came from a man aged 40-49 years with glioma.

The chain is built from TRBV30 and TRBJ2-2; perhaps TRBD1 as D (5 bases). Germline assignment: CDR1 GTSNPN and CDR2 SVGIG (reference sequence). The CDR3 has 15 amino acids. V lost 4 bases, J lost 1 base, and 13 bases lay in between. The CDR3 loop is CAWKQADRNTGELFF. CDR3 DNA sequence: TGTGCCTGGAAACAGGCAGACAGGAACACCGGGGAGCTGTTTTTT.

The chain is built from TRBV4-3 and TRBJ1-5, with a tentative D call TRBD1 (5 bases). Germline CDR1 and CDR2: LGHNA and YSLEER. Trimming removed 0 bases at V and 6 bases at J, with 9 bases between. CDR3 size: 14 residues. DNA of the CDR3: TGCGCCAGCAGCCAAGATAGACAGAGTCAGCCCCAGCATTTT. Translation: CASSQDRQSQPQHF.

The rearrangement uses TRBV6-6 and TRBJ2-7; D may be TRBD2 (5 bases). Germline values: CDR1 MNHNY, CDR2 SVGAGI (reference sequence). CDR3 length equals 13 residues. The ends were cut back, 2 bases at V and 6 bases at J, with 11 bases in the middle. CDR3 protein: CASSYLLAGEQYF. CDR3 bases: TGTGCCAGCAGTTACCTTCTGGCGGGCGAGCAGTACTTC.

This clone appeared a single time. The chain combines TRBV7-9 with TRBJ1-1, with 7 bases lining up with TRBD1. The CDR3 is 13 amino acids. CDR1 SEHNR and CDR2 FQNEAQ come from the germline V gene (reference sequence). Losses at the gene ends were 5 bases for V and 8 bases for J; bases not matched to a gene: 8. The CDR3 spells CASSALTGAEAFF. Here the CDR3 DNA reads TGTGCCAGCAGCGCGTTAACAGGGGCGGAAGCTTTCTTT.

The rearrangement joins TRBV30 to TRBJ1-1; D is perhaps TRBD1 (6 bases). The CDR3 totals 12 residues. CDR1 and CDR2 (germline): GTSNPN, SVGIG (reference sequence). Trimming removed 8 bases at V and 4 bases at J, with 14 bases between. The CDR3 spells CAGISGVTEAFF. CDR3 nucleotides: TGTGCCGGGATATCAGGGGTCACTGAAGCTTTCTTT.